The present entry profiles one TCR beta chain with its context. V lost 3 bases to trimming and J lost 8 bases, with 6 bases between them. This CDR3 contains 11 residues. Germline V gene lookup returns CDR1 MNHEY and CDR2 SMNVEV (reference sequence). The record originates from a study of CD8+ T cells in alopecia areata. Once RNA had been extracted, it was reverse transcribed into cDNA to act as the sequencing template. Using immunoSEQ multiplex PCR, the repertoire was profiled, and TCRdb retains in-frame clones only, with some absent. This sample has about 140,000 clones, with around four fifths found just once. As for treatment: oral pan-JAK inhibitor, 5-10 mg twice daily.

The sequence was collected from a human donor with alopecia areata. Material: CD8+ T cells sorted from blood, obtained at week 4, from a patient treated with tofacitinib. This chain joins TRBV27 and TRBJ2-3; D remains ambiguous. CDR3 sequence (DNA): TGTGCCAGCAGTTTTTCTTCTACGCAGTATTTT. Translating gives CASSFSSTQYF.